This T cell receptor (beta chain) was captured by sequencing in a study of blood T cell repertoires in COVID-19. V was shortened by 1 base and J by 5 bases, with 20 bases between the two germline ends. CDR1 is SEHNR and CDR2 is FQNEAQ in the germline V gene (reference sequence). The CDR3 is 17 residues long. As originally analysed: Amplification from reference gene primers served as the basis for estimated nucleated cell counts. TCRdb keeps only in-frame clones here, not all; method: immunoSEQ multiplex PCR. D and trimming were read from the DNA, whereas the V and J calls and clone size are those reported in that table. The table has 250,000 to 300,000 clones, approximately 85% seen once; the top ten hold 1%. The age range of participants was about 18 to 100 years, with residence in about two dozen US areas.

The sample taken for sequencing was PBMCs or T cells enriched from blood (not recorded which). This clonotype was sampled from a woman in her twenties or thirties who had recovered from COVID-19. The chain combines TRBV7-9 with TRBJ1-1; D perhaps matches TRBD1 (6 bases). The CDR3 sequence is CASSLGYRVQGSTEAFF. CDR3 nucleotides: TGTGCCAGCAGCTTAGGTTATCGCGTCCAGGGGTCTACTGAAGCTTTCTTT.